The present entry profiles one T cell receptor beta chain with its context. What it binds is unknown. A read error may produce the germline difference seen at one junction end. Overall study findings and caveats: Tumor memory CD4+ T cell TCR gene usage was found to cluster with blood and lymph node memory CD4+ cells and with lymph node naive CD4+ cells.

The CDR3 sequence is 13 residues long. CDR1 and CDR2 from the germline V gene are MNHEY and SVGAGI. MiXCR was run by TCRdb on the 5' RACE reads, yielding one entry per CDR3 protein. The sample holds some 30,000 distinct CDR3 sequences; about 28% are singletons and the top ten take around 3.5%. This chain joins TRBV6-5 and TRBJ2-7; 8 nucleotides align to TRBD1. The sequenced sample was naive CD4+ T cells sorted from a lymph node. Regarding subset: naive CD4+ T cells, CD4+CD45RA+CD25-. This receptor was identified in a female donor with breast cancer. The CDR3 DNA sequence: TGTGCCAGCAGTTCCGCTCCGGGACAGGCAGTCTCTTTC. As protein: CASSSAPGQAVSF.